The 18 T cell receptor beta chains in this list originate from one sample, sequenced in a study of human T cells and chemical hapten exposure. TCRdb reprocessed the RACE reads with MiXCR, giving one entry per CDR3 protein. The sample holds 85,000 to 95,000 distinct CDR3 sequences; 9.5% to 12% are singletons and the top ten take roughly 2%. Time point meaning: patch test 2, 6 weeks after DPC sensitization. Sample treatment: therapeutic diphenylcyclopropenone sensitization with weekly scalp DPC. The specimen comprised whole blood, sampled in connection with sensitization to the hapten diphenylcyclopropenone (DPC). These receptors came from a man in his forties with alopecia areata. Some clones in this sample may be carry-over from other donors' samples.

The chain uses TRBV28 and TRBJ2-7, with unresolved D. The V end lost 3 bases, the J end lost 4 bases, and 7 bases lay between the germline ends. CDR1 is MDHEN, CDR2 SYDVKM, per germline. CDR3 length equals 12 residues. The CDR3 loop is CASSFVAYEQYF. The CDR3 nucleotides are TGTGCCAGCAGTTTCGTGGCGTACGAGCAGTACTTC.

About this clonotype: This sequence may be a read error, since a much larger clone differs from it by one base. The rearrangement uses TRBV29-1 and TRBJ2-4, with 7 bases fitting TRBD1. CDR3 size: 13 residues. The V gene's germline CDR1 is SQVTM and CDR2 ANQGSEA. The CDR3 nucleotides read TGCAGCGTTACCGGGACAGCCAAAAACATTCAGTCCTTC. Its translation is CSVTGTAKNIQSF.

The chain carries TRBV24-1 and TRBJ1-5; D might be TRBD1 (5 bases). Germline V gene data show CDR1 as KGHDR and CDR2 as SFDVKD. The V and J ends lost 3 bases and 5 bases respectively, with 10 bases between them. The CDR3 consists of 14 residues. CDR3 DNA: TGTGCCACCAGTGATCCGGGGCGCGATCAGCCCCAGCATTTT. Its protein product is CATSDPGRDQPQHF.

The chain employs TRBV11-3 and TRBJ2-1; D remains unclear. V shed 5 bases and J shed 0 bases, with 8 bases lying between them. Germline CDR1 is SGHNT and CDR2 is YENEEA. The CDR3 is 14 residues long. This chain's CDR3 is CASSRRNSYNEQFF. CDR3 in DNA: TGTGCCAGCAGCCGCCGCAACTCCTACAATGAGCAGTTCTTC.

This clonotype was counted many times. This chain links TRBV27 with TRBJ2-1; TRBD1 aligns across 9 bases. The CDR3 covers 14 residues. V shed 6 bases, J shed 6 bases, and the junction held 6 bases outside the gene matches. Germline V lookup: CDR1 MNHEY, CDR2 SMNVEV (reference sequence). CDR3 bases: TGTGCCAGCAGACGGACAGGGGCCGTCAATGAGCAGTTCTTC. As protein: CASRRTGAVNEQFF.

V gene TRBV21-1 combines with J gene TRBJ2-7; the table calls TRBD2, which could not be checked here. TRBV21-1 is flagged as a pseudogene. The CDR3 runs 19 residues. The CDR3 reads CASSNQKPPLGTGVDEQYV. The CDR3 coding sequence is TGTGCCAGCAGCAATCAAAAGCCCCCGCTAGGAACGGGGGTCGACGAGCAGTACGTC.

This chain connects TRBV7-9 to TRBJ2-7; no reliable D call. The CDR3 has 14 residues. Per germline, CDR1 SEHNR and CDR2 FQNEAQ (reference sequence). V lost 1 base and J 3 bases, leaving 10 bases between the germline ends. The CDR3 region is CASSLVVVNYEQYV. The CDR3 region has the DNA TGTGCCAGCAGCTTAGTGGTAGTAAACTACGAGCAGTACGTC.

This clonotype showed up just a few times. The V gene is TRBV19, the J gene TRBJ2-7; TRBD2 agrees at 9 bases. Germline CDR1 is LNHDA and CDR2 is SQIVND (reference sequence). Trimming cost V 1 base and J 2 bases; bases outside gene matches: 6. CDR3 length equals 16 residues. This chain's CDR3 is CASSIVCLAGPYEQYV. The CDR3 nucleotides are TGTGCCAGTAGTATAGTTTGCCTAGCGGGACCCTACGAGCAGTACGTC.

As DNA, the CDR3 is TGTGCCAGTAGTCCCCATCTTCGAGGTCAGCCCCAGCATTTT. Its protein product is CASSPHLRGQPQHF. The chain uses TRBV19 and TRBJ1-5; D is ambiguous. Per the germline V gene, CDR1 is LNHDA and CDR2 is SQIVND (reference sequence). The V end was cut by 5 bases, the J end by 6 bases, with 14 bases between. The CDR3 length is 14 residues.

This clonotype was detected many times. This rearrangement joins TRBV29-1 to TRBJ1-1, with D uncertain. The CDR3 contains 13 residues. Germline V CDR1 and CDR2: SQVTM, ANQGSEA. V lost 2 bases and J lost 0, with 7 bases in between. The CDR3 nucleotides read TGCAGCGTTGAACGACAAATGAACACTGAAGCTTTCTTT. Protein: CSVERQMNTEAFF. The full variable domain, its missing parts supplied by reference TRBV29-1 and TRBJ1-1, is SAVISQKPSRDICQRGTSLTIQCQVDSQVTMMFWYRQQPGQSLTLIATANQGSEATYESGFVIDKFPISRPNLTFSTLTVSNMSPEDSSIYLCSVERQMNTEAFFGQGTRLTVV.

The sample holds many counts of this clonotype. The CDR3 nucleotides are TGTGCCAGCAGCACCGGGACCCTCTATGGCTACACCTTC. This gives the protein CASSTGTLYGYTF. The J gene is TRBJ1-2, the V gene TRBV28; D perhaps matches TRBD1 (5 bases). The CDR3 spans 13 residues. The V end was cut by 6 bases, the J end by 4 bases, with 12 bases between. Germline CDR1 and CDR2: MDHEN and SYDVKM.

The gene calls are TRBV2 and TRBJ2-3, with TRBD2 matching 9 bases. There are 17 residues in the CDR3. Germline V lookup: CDR1 SNHLY, CDR2 FYNNEI. Trimming at V came to 5 bases and at J to 2 bases, leaving 11 bases not matched to a gene. CDR3: CASSNVPPSGITDTQYF. CDR3 coding DNA: TGTGCCAGCAGTAATGTGCCTCCTAGCGGGATCACAGATACGCAGTATTTT.

The gene calls are TRBV11-2 and TRBJ2-3, with TRBD2 matching 11 bases. V gave up 4 bases and J gave up 2 bases; unmatched junction bases: 11. Germline CDR1 reads SGHAT; CDR2 reads FQNNGV. The CDR3 totals 18 residues. The CDR3 loop reads CASSSRMTSGDNTDTQYF. DNA of the CDR3: TGTGCCAGCAGCTCAAGAATGACTAGCGGGGACAACACAGATACGCAGTATTTT.

This clonotype showed up just a few times. The chain couples TRBV11-2 to TRBJ2-1, with D hard to call. This CDR3 has 13 amino acids. Trimming left V 4 bases short and J 8 bases short, with 12 bases between. Germline values: CDR1 SGHAT, CDR2 FQNNGV. CDR3 nucleotides: TGTGCCAGCAGCTCCACCTTACTGGATGAGCAGTTCTTC. This sequence encodes CASSSTLLDEQFF.

This clonotype has at least ten counts. V usage is TRBV28 and J usage is TRBJ1-1, with a tentative D call TRBD1 (5 bases). The V end lost 7 bases, the J end lost 4 bases, and 19 bases lay between the germline ends. CDR1 is MDHEN and CDR2 is SYDVKM in the germline V gene. The CDR3 runs to 15 residues. CDR3 amino acids: CASTSPGAGSTEAFF. CDR3 bases: TGTGCCAGCACCAGCCCTGGGGCGGGAAGCACTGAAGCTTTCTTT.

V is TRBV18 and J is TRBJ2-6, with D unclear. The CDR3 has 16 residues. CDR1 and CDR2 from the germline V gene are KGHSH and LQKENI. V was trimmed by 4 bases and J by 2 bases, leaving 12 bases between them. CDR3 nucleotide sequence: TGTGCCAGCTCACAGCAGTCATCCGCTGGGGCCAACGTCCTGACTTTC. Its translation: CASSQQSSAGANVLTF.

A few counts support this clonotype. The rearrangement joins TRBV5-1 to TRBJ1-1; D not certain. The CDR3 contains 13 residues. Per the germline V gene, CDR1 is SGHRS and CDR2 is YFSETQ. Between the trimmed V and J ends, which lost 1 base and 2 bases, there was a span of 6 bases. In DNA, the CDR3 is TGCGCCAGCAGCTTGAATTCTAACACTGAAGCTTTCTTT. It is translated as CASSLNSNTEAFF.

This chain links TRBV14 with TRBJ2-1, with 13 nucleotides matching TRBD2. This CDR3 has 14 residues. The germline V gene has CDR1 SGHDN and CDR2 FVKESK. J lost 8 bases, V lost 6 bases, and 4 bases had no gene match. As DNA, the CDR3 is TGTGCCAGCAGACCCGGACTAGCGGGAGATGAGCAGTTCTTC. This codes for CASRPGLAGDEQFF.